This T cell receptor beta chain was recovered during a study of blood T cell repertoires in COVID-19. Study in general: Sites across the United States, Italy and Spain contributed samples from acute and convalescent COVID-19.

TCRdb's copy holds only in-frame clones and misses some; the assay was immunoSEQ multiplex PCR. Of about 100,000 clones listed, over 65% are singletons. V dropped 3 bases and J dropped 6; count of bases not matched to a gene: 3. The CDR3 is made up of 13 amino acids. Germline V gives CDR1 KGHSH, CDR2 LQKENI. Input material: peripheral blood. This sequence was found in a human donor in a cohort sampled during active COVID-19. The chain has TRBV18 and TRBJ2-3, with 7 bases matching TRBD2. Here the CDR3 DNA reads TGTGCCAGCTCACCGACTAGCATTGATACGCAGTATTTT. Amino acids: CASSPTSIDTQYF.